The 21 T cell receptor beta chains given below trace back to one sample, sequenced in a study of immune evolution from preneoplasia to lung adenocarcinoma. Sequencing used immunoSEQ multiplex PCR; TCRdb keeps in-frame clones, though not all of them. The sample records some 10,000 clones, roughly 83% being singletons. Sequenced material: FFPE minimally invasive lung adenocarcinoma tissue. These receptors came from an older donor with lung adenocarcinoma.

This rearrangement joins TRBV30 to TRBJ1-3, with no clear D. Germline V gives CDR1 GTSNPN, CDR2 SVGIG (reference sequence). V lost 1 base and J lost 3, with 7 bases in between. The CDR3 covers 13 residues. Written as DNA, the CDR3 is TGTGCCTGGAGTGGGCTGGATGGAAACACCATATATTTT. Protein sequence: CAWSGLDGNTIYF.

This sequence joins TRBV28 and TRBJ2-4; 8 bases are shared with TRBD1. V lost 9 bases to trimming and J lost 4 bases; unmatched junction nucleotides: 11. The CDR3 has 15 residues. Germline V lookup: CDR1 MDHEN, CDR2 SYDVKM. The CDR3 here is CARGYTWTGKNIQYF. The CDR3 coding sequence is TGTGCCAGGGGTTATACCTGGACAGGGAAAAACATTCAGTACTTC. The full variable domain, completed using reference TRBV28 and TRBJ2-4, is DVKVTQSSRYLVKRTGEKVFLECVQDMDHENMFWYRQDPGLGLRLIYFSYDVKMKEKGDIPEGYSVSREKKERFSLILESASTNQTSMYLCARGYTWTGKNIQYFGAGTRLSVL.

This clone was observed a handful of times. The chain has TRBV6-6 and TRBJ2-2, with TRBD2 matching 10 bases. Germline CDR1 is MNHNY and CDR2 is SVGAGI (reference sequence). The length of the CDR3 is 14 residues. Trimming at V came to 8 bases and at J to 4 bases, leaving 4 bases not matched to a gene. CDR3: CASLLAGFTGELFF. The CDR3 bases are TGTGCCAGCTTACTAGCGGGATTCACCGGGGAGCTGTTTTTT.

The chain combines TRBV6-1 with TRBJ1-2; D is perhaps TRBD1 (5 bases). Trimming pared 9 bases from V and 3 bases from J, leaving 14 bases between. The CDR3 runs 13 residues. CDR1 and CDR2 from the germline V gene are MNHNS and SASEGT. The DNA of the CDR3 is TGTGCCAGTTCTTTCGGGGCGGACTATGGCTACACCTTC. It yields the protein CASSFGADYGYTF.

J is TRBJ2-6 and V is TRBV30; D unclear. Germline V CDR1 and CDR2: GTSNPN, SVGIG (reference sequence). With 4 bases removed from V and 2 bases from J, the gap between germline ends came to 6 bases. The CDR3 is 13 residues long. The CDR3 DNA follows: TGTGCCTGGAAAATCGCTGGGGCCAACGTCCTGACTTTC. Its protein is CAWKIAGANVLTF.

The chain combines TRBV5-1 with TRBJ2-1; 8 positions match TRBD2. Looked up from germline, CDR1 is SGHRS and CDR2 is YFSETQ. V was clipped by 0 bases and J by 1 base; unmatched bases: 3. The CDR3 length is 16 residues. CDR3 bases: TGCGCCAGCAGCTTGGGTTCGGGGGGGTCCTACAATGAGCAGTTCTTC. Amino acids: CASSLGSGGSYNEQFF.

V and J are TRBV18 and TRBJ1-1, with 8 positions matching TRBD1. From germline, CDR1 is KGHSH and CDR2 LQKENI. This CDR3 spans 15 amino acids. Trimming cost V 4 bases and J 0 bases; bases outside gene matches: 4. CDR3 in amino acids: CASSLGQGLNTEAFF. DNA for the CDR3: TGTGCCAGCTCACTTGGACAGGGTTTGAACACTGAAGCTTTCTTT.

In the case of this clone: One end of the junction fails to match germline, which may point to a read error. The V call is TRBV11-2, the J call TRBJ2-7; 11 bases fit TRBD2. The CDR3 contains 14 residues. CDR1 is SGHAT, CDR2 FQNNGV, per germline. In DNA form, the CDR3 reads TGTGCCAGCAGCTTAGCTCCGGGACTAGCGGAGGATTTCTTC. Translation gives CASSLAPGLAEDFF.

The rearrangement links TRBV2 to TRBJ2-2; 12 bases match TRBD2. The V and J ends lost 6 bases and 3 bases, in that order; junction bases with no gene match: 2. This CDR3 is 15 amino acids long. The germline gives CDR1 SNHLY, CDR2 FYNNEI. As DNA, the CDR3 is TGTGCCAGCAGGCGGACTAGCGGGGACACCGGGGAGCTGTTTTTT. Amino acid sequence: CASRRTSGDTGELFF.

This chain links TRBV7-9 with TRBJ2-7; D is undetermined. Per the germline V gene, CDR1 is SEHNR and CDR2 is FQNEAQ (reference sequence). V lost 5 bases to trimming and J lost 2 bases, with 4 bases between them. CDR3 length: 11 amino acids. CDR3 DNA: TGTGCCAGCAGCCCCGCCTACGAGCAGTACTTC. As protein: CASSPAYEQYF.

The CDR3: CASSLALTGGRADTQYF. CDR3 nucleotide sequence: TGTGCCAGCAGCTTAGCTTTGACGGGAGGAAGGGCAGATACGCAGTATTTT. V usage is TRBV7-8 and J usage is TRBJ2-3; 7 positions match TRBD2. The CDR3 extends over 17 amino acids. Germline CDR1 is SGHVS and CDR2 is FQNEAQ. Germline trimming cut 0 bases from V and 4 bases from J; bases unmatched to any gene: 10.

The CDR3 coding sequence is TGCAGCGCTTTGACAGGGGGTTGGTATGGCTACACCTTC. Its translation: CSALTGGWYGYTF. The genes are TRBV29-1 and TRBJ1-2, with 9 nucleotides matching TRBD1. The junction had 8 bases not matched to a gene; V was cut back by 7 bases and J by 5 bases. This CDR3 is 13 amino acids long. Germline-derived CDR1 and CDR2 are SQVTM and ANQGSEA.

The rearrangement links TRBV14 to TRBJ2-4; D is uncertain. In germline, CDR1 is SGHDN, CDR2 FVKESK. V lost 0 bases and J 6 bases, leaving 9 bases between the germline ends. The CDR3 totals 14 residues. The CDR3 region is CASSQDIAINIQYF. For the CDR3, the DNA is TGTGCCAGCAGCCAAGATATTGCTATAAACATTCAGTACTTC.

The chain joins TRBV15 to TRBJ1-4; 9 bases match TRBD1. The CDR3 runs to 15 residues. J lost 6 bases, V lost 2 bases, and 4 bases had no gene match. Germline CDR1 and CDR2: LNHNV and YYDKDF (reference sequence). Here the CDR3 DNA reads TGTGCCACCAGCAGATCGACAGGGGGTGATGAAAAACTGTTTTTT. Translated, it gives CATSRSTGGDEKLFF.

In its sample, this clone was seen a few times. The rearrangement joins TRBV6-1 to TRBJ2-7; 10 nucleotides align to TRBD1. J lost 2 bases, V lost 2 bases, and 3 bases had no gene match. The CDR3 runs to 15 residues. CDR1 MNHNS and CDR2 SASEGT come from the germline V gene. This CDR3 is CASSEKGTGAYEQYF. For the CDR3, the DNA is TGTGCCAGCAGTGAAAAGGGGACAGGGGCCTACGAGCAGTACTTC.

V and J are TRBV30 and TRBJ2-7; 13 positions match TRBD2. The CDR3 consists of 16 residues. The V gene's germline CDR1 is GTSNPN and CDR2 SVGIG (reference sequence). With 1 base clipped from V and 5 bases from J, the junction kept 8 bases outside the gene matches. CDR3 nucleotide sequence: TGTGCCTGGAGTGGGGGGACTAGCGGGACAATCGACGAGCAGTACTTC. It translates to CAWSGGTSGTIDEQYF. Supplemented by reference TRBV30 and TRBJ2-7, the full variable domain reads SQTIHQWPATLVQPVGSPLSLECTVEGTSNPNLYWYRQAAGRGLQLLFYSVGIGQISSEVPQNLSASRPQDRQFILSSKKLLLSDSGFYLCAWSGGTSGTIDEQYFGPGTRLTVT.

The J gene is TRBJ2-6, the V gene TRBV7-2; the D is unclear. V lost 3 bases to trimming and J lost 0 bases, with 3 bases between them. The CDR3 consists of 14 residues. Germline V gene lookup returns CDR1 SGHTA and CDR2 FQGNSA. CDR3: CASSFASGANVLTF. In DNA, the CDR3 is TGTGCCAGCAGCTTCGCCTCTGGGGCCAACGTCCTGACTTTC.

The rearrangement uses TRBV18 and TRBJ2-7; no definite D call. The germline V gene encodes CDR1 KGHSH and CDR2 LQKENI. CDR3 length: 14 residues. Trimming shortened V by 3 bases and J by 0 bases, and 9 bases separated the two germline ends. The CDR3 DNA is TGTGCCAGCTCACCTCCCGCGTACTCCTACGAGCAGTACTTC. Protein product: CASSPPAYSYEQYF.

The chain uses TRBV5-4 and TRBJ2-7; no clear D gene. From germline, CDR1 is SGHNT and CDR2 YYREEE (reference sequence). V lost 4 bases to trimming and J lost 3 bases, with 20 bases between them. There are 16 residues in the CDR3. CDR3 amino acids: CASSRSDRVLLYEQYF. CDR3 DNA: TGTGCCAGCAGCAGATCTGACCGGGTTCTACTCTACGAGCAGTACTTC.

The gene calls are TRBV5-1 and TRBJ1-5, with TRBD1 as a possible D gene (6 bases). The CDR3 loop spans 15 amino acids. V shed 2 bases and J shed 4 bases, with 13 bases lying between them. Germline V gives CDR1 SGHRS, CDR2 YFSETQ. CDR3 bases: TGCGCCAGCAGCTTCGAGGGGGGGCATAATCAGCCCCAGCATTTT. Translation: CASSFEGGHNQPQHF.

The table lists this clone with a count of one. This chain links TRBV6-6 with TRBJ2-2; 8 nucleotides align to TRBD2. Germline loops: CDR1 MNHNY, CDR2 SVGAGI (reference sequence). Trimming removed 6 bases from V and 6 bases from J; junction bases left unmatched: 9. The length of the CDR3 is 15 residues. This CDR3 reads CASRGLAFRAGELFF. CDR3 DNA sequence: TGTGCCAGCAGAGGACTAGCTTTTCGTGCCGGGGAGCTGTTTTTT.